This TCR beta chain comes out of a study of blood T cells in healthy people across ages. Findings and limits, study-wide: The study could not conclusively compare naive and antigen-experienced cells, given its unsorted PBMCs.

Donors were healthy Caucasian individuals from Russia aged roughly 6 to 100. Next came a second PCR, run for about 7 to 12 cycles, which used a sample-barcoded 5' primer along with a J-beta primer mix. There were at least 3 million CDR3-containing paired-end reads obtained from each sample. TCRdb reanalysed the 5' RACE reads using MiXCR and keeps one entry per CDR3 protein. The sample yields 1.5 million to 2 million distinct CDR3 sequences, roughly 52% seen once. As for this clonotype: Its antigen is as yet unknown.

V lost 8 bases and J lost 2; bases outside the gene matches: 12. Germline CDR1 and CDR2: MNHNY and SVGAGI (reference sequence). The CDR3 has 16 residues. The sequenced sample was blood. The chain carries TRBV6-6 and TRBJ1-5; TRBD1 matches 7 bases. This receptor was identified in a woman aged 40-49 years in good health. CDR3 residues: CASADLKGAGNQPQHF. The CDR3 DNA reads TGTGCCAGCGCTGACCTCAAGGGGGCGGGCAATCAGCCCCAGCATTTT.